This TCR beta chain was retrieved from a study of blood T cell repertoires in COVID-19. Overall study context: Samples representing acute and convalescent COVID-19 were sourced from the United States, Italy and Spain. The cDNA or gDNA used as material had been derived from T cells, B-cell-depleted T cells, or PBMCs.

In the study's own analysis: Reference gene primer amplification gave estimated nucleated cell counts. Using immunoSEQ multiplex PCR, the repertoire was profiled, and TCRdb retains in-frame clones only, with some absent. Clone size and the V and J calls come from that table; the DNA yielded D and trimming. The sample holds fewer than 100,000 clones, 70% to 80% seen once. This clone was picked up a small number of times. Germline lookup yields CDR1 SNHLY and CDR2 FYNNEI. The CDR3 length is 15 residues. Between the trimmed V and J ends, which lost 6 bases and 3 bases, there was a span of 17 bases. The TCR comes from a human donor in a cohort sampled during active COVID-19. The V gene is TRBV2, the J gene TRBJ1-2; tentatively, D is TRBD1 (5 bases). Sequencing used peripheral blood. The CDR3 nucleotides read TGTGCCAGCAGCCGCGGACAAGGAGGGGACTATGGCTACACCTTC. It is translated as CASSRGQGGDYGYTF.